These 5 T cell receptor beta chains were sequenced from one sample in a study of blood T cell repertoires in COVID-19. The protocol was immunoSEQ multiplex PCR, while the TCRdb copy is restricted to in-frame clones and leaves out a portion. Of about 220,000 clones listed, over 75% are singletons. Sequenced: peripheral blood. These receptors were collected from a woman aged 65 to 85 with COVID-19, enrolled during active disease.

CDR3 in amino acids: CASSLFRGSEQFF. DNA for the CDR3: TGTGCCAGCAGCTTATTTCGAGGCTCTGAGCAGTTCTTC. The rearrangement joins TRBV5-6 to TRBJ2-1; D not certain. Germline V gene sequence: CDR1 SGHDT, CDR2 YYEEEE. The V and J ends lost 2 bases and 9 bases respectively, with 12 bases between them. CDR3 length: 13 amino acids.

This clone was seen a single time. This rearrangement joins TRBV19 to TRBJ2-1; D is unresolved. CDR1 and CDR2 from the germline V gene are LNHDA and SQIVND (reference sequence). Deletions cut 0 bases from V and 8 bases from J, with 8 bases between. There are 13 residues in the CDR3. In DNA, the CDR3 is TGTGCCAGTAGTATAGACCCAGAATATGAGCAGTTCTTC. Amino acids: CASSIDPEYEQFF.

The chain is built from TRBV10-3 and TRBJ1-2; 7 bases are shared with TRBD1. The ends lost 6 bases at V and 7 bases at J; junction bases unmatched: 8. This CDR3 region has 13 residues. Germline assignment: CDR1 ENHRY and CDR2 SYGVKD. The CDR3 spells CAIRDDRVGGYTF. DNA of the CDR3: TGTGCCATCAGGGATGACAGGGTTGGTGGCTACACCTTC.

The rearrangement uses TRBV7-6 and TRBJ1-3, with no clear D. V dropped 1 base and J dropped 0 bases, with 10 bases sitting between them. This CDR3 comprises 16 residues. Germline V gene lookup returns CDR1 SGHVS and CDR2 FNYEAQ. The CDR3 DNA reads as TGTGCCAGCAGCTTAGGCGCCTTCCACTCTGGAAACACCATATATTTT. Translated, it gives CASSLGAFHSGNTIYF.

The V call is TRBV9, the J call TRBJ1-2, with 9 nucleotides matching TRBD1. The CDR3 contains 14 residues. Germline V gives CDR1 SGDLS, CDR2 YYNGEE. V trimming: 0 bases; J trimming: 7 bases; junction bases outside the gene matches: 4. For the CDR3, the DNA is TGTGCCAGCAGCGTAGGTACAGGGGGCAGTGGCTACACCTTC. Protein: CASSVGTGGSGYTF.